A selection of T cell receptor beta chains follows, all from one sample in a study of response to subunit inactivated influenza vaccine. Using its own MiXCR run on the RT-PCR reads, TCRdb lists one record per CDR3 protein. The sample has 630,000 or so distinct CDR3 sequences; around 14% are singletons. Here the sequenced sample was PBMCs from blood, taken 11 to 12 days after vaccination. Receptors were obtained from a man aged 50-60 years who received an inactivated influenza vaccine. CDR3s include the opening cysteine and the closing phenylalanine or tryptophan. The D gene is left open where the match is weak. Clone size is not always given. Where it is, it says once, few, many or a class for expanded clones.

D	size	length	J	V	DNA	CDR3
-	few	18	TRBJ2-2	TRBV7-8	TGTGCCAGCAGCTTAAACCCCCTAGGAGGCCGAGTCACCGGGGAGCTGTTTTTT	CASSLNPLGGRVTGELFF
TRBD1	few	12	TRBJ1-1	TRBV20-1	TGCAGTGCTAGGGACAGGGTAATAGGAGCTTTCTTT	CSARDRVIGAFF
-	-	15	TRBJ2-2	TRBV19	TGTGCCAGCTCCTCGCGGTACAGCAACACCGGGGAGCTGTTTTTT	CASSSRYSNTGELFF
-	-	13	TRBJ2-7	TRBV20-1	TGCAGTGTCACGGGGCTAATAGGGAGCGAGCAGTACTTC	CSVTGLIGSEQYF
-	-	16	TRBJ2-1	TRBV4-2	TGTGCCAGCAGCCAAGATTATCTAGGGGCCTACAATGAGCAGTTCTTC	CASSQDYLGAYNEQFF
-	-	15	TRBJ2-3	TRBV9	TGTGCCATCAGCGCAGGGCCCCGGGGCGCAGATACGCAGTATTTT	CAISAGPRGADTQYF
-	few	14	TRBJ2-1	TRBV4-1	TGCGCCAGCAGCCAGGAGCGAACCTACAATGAGCAGTTCTTC	CASSQERTYNEQFF
-	-	15	TRBJ1-5	TRBV10-2	TGCGCCAGCAGTATGGGGGGAACCTTCAATCAGCCCCAGCATTTT	CASSMGGTFNQPQHF
-	-	13	TRBJ1-6	TRBV25-1	TGTGCCAGCAGTGGTACTAGTTTGTCACCCCTCCACTTT	CASSGTSLSPLHF
TRBD1	-	15	TRBJ1-5	TRBV20-1	TGCAGTGCTAGAACGGACAGGGGCCGGGATCAGCCCCAGCATTTT	CSARTDRGRDQPQHF
TRBD2	-	18	TRBJ2-2	TRBV6-1	TGTGCCAGCAGCAAAAGACTAGCGGGGGGCCGGAGCACCGGGGAGCTGTTTTTT	CASSKRLAGGRSTGELFF
-	-	15	TRBJ2-7	TRBV7-9	TGTGCCAGCAGCCCCCAGGTCTGGCTTTCCTACGAGCAGTACTTC	CASSPQVWLSYEQYF
TRBD1	few	13	TRBJ2-5	TRBV20-1	TGCAGTGCCCCGGGACAGGGGGCAGAGACCCAGTACTTC	CSAPGQGAETQYF
-	-	17	TRBJ2-2	TRBV6-2/TRBV6-3	TGTGCCAGCAGTCTTGACCGTTGGACCTCGAACACCGGGGAGCTGTTTTTT	CASSLDRWTSNTGELFF
-	few	17	TRBJ2-6	TRBV12-3/TRBV12-4	TGTGCCAGCCGAAAGGGCAGGACTACATCTGGGGCCAACGTCCTGACTTTC	CASRKGRTTSGANVLTF
TRBD1	few	14	TRBJ1-2	TRBV5-1	TGCGCCAGCAGCTTTCGGACAGGCAACTATGGCTACACCTTC	CASSFRTGNYGYTF
-	few	15	TRBJ1-1	TRBV7-2	TGTGCCAGCAGCCTAAGGGACGGAACGAACACTGAAGCTTTCTTT	CASSLRDGTNTEAFF
TRBD2	-	15	TRBJ2-1	TRBV29-1	TGCAGCGTGGTAAAGCGGGGAGGACCCTACAATGAGCAGTTCTTC	CSVVKRGGPYNEQFF
-	few	15	TRBJ2-4	TRBV27	TGTGCCAGCAGTTTAAGGTGGGGCTCGACGAACATTCAGTACTTC	CASSLRWGSTNIQYF
-	-	10	TRBJ1-1	TRBV20-1	TGCAGGGCCCTTAACACTGAAGCTTTCTTT	CRALNTEAFF
-	few	17	TRBJ1-3	TRBV4-2	TGTGCCAGCAGCCAAGAGTACAGCACCAGCTCTGGAAACACCATATATTTT	CASSQEYSTSSGNTIYF
TRBD1	-	14	TRBJ1-5	TRBV27	TGTGCCAGCAGTAAACGGACAGGGAGTCAGCCCCAGCATTTT	CASSKRTGSQPQHF
-	few	13	TRBJ2-5	TRBV20-1	TGCAGTGCTAGACGATCAGCGGAAGAGACCCAGTACTTC	CSARRSAEETQYF
TRBD1	-	17	TRBJ2-2	TRBV11-2	TGTGCCAGCAGGTCCTGGACAGGGGGGTCAAACACCGGGGAGCTGTTTTTT	CASRSWTGGSNTGELFF
TRBD2	few	17	TRBJ2-3	TRBV4-2	TGTGCCAGCAGCCAAGAAAATAGCGGGGGGAGCACAGATACGCAGTATTTT	CASSQENSGGSTDTQYF
-	few	14	TRBJ2-2	TRBV29-1	TGCAGCGTGATCCGGGTCCAGAACACCGGGGAGCTGTTTTTT	CSVIRVQNTGELFF
-	many	13	TRBJ2-3	TRBV10-3	TGTGCCTCGGCGGGGACTAGCACAGATACGCAGTATTTT	CASAGTSTDTQYF
-	-	17	TRBJ1-2	TRBV6-1	TGTGCCAGCAGCGCATTTGGTGGGGGGCGCAGAGTCTATGGCTACACCTTC	CASSAFGGGRRVYGYTF
-	-	14	TRBJ2-3	TRBV5-1	TGCGCCAGCAGCTTGTTACAGGGCGCAGATACGCAGTATTTT	CASSLLQGADTQYF
TRBD1	many	13	TRBJ1-2	TRBV7-2	TGTGCCAGCAGCTTAGCAGACAGGGATGGCTACACCTTC	CASSLADRDGYTF
-	-	13	TRBJ2-7	TRBV20-1	TGCAGTGCTAGACACCCGGGGGAAGACGAGCAGTACTTC	CSARHPGEDEQYF
-	-	14	TRBJ2-1	TRBV14	TGTGCCAGCAGCCAAGGTGCGGGATGGGGTGAGCAGTTCTTC	CASSQGAGWGEQFF
-	-	15	TRBJ1-4	TRBV7-2	TGTGCCAGCAGCTGGACGACAGGTTGGCGTGAAAAACTGTTTTTT	CASSWTTGWREKLFF
TRBD1	many	16	TRBJ2-7	TRBV5-1	TGCGCCAGCAGCTTGGAGCGGACAGGGATAACCTACGAGCAGTACTTC	CASSLERTGITYEQYF
TRBD2	-	15	TRBJ2-5	TRBV5-1	TGCGCCAGCAGCCCGGGGGGACTAGCGTTGGAGACCCAGTACTTC	CASSPGGLALETQYF
-	many	14	TRBJ2-5	TRBV29-1	TGCAGCGTTGACTTACTGCTACCCCAAGAGACCCAGTACTTC	CSVDLLLPQETQYF
-	few	14	TRBJ1-5	TRBV29-1	TGCAGCGTTGTAGAGGGATTTGGCAATCAGCCCCAGCATTTT	CSVVEGFGNQPQHF
TRBD1	few	17	TRBJ2-1	TRBV5-1	TGCGCCAGCCGGGGACCAGGACAGGAACACCTAGGGGGTGAGCAGTTCTTC	CASRGPGQEHLGGEQFF
-	-	13	TRBJ2-3	TRBV7-9	TGTGCCAGCAGCTTAGCGCCAGAGGATACGCAGTATTTT	CASSLAPEDTQYF
-	-	14	TRBJ1-2	TRBV7-2	TGTGCCAGCGGCCGGTCTGTGAGGGGCTATGGCTACACCTTC	CASGRSVRGYGYTF
-	few	15	TRBJ2-7	TRBV5-1	TGCGCCAGCAGCGGCGGGACTTCTAGCTCCTACGAGCAGTACTTC	CASSGGTSSSYEQYF
-	few	11	TRBJ2-1	TRBV29-1	TGCAGCGTTGAAGGTGTCAGTGAGCAGTTCTTC	CSVEGVSEQFF
-	few	12	TRBJ2-1	TRBV20-1	TGCAGTGAGATTAGTGGTAGGAATGAGCAGTTCTTC	CSEISGRNEQFF
-	many	17	TRBJ1-1	TRBV11-2	TGTGCCAGCAGCTTAGGAACTTGGGGGCAGGCGGACACTGAAGCTTTCTTT	CASSLGTWGQADTEAFF
TRBD1	-	17	TRBJ1-6	TRBV5-1	TGCGCCAGCAGCTCGACAGGGATAGACTCCTATAATTCACCCCTCCACTTT	CASSSTGIDSYNSPLHF
-	-	13	TRBJ2-3	TRBV10-3	TGTGCCATCAGTCGGGACCTTAAGGATACGCAGTATTTT	CAISRDLKDTQYF
-	-	14	TRBJ2-7	TRBV24-1	TGTGCCACCAGTGAGGTGGTCAGGTGCTACGAGCAGTACTTC	CATSEVVRCYEQYF
-	-	15	TRBJ1-1	TRBV4-3	TGCGCCAGCAGCCAGGGGGTTACAGTGAACACTGAAGCTTTCTTT	CASSQGVTVNTEAFF
-	few	17	TRBJ2-3	TRBV4-1	TGCGCCAGCAGCCAAGTCTGGGGGGCGATTGGCACAGATACGCAGTATTTT	CASSQVWGAIGTDTQYF
TRBD2	-	18	TRBJ2-3	TRBV11-1	TGTGCCAGCAGCTTAGCTCTAAGGACTAGCGGGAGCACAGATACGCAGTATTTT	CASSLALRTSGSTDTQYF